This TCR beta chain was retrieved from a study of Graves' ophthalmopathy and Graves' hyperthyroidism (dated by TCRdb to 2016 to 2019). Turning to the overall study: Peripheral blood was collected at initial diagnosis, before any treatment. The study used signatures of the TCR beta repertoire to tell Graves' ophthalmopathy apart from Graves' hyperthyroidism and to predict which patients would progress to ophthalmopathy. In total, 135 blood samples were TCR-sequenced: 43 ophthalmopathy, some 80 hyperthyroidism and roughly 17 hyperthyroidism-to-ophthalmopathy patients. To explore V-J signatures distinguishing ophthalmopathy from hyperthyroidism, a discovery set of approximately 100 patients (around 42 ophthalmopathy, 55 to 60 stable hyperthyroidism) was enrolled. An independent validation cohort comprised 18 hyperthyroidism patients and 15 to 17 patients who later progressed from hyperthyroidism to ophthalmopathy. T-cell repertoires of thyroid tissue and blood were compared in over five hyperthyroidism patients. Once sampling was done, hyperthyroidism patients were given methimazole at a starting dose of 30 mg daily, while ophthalmopathy patients were given high-dose intravenous methylprednisolone. The roughly 91 discovery patients were randomly split 7:3 into training and test sets. What the research found in general, with its limitations: In cross-validation, the 13-signature model distinguished ophthalmopathy from stable hyperthyroidism with less than 90% sensitivity and 81.08% specificity, while in the test set the corresponding values were roughly 80% and 75%. Most of the expanded thyroid clonotypes with a frequency above 0.001 were also detected in blood, and it was suggested that the thyroid immune response may be reflected by blood repertoires. In validation, the model predicted ophthalmopathy progression with more than 70% sensitivity and 72.22% specificity; roughly 12 predicted patients were CT-confirmed with GO in a median of roughly 6.8 months. No statistical method was used to set the sample size in advance, and the investigators knew which group each participant was assigned to.

The ophthalmopathy patients had moderately to severely active disease, with a Clinical Activity Score of 3 or higher, a NOSPECS grade of 4 or higher, and a disease duration of less than 3 months. Patients were excluded if they had other autoimmune diseases, uncontrolled infections, pregnancy or lactation. Clinical symptoms, serum thyroxine, TRAb, thyroid ultrasound and orbital computed tomography formed the basis of the diagnosis. Using Ficoll-Paque density gradient centrifugation, PBMCs were isolated from roughly 9.2 ml of fresh peripheral blood. Trizol reagent was used to extract the total RNA, and its quality was then checked on an Agilent 2100 Bioanalyzer. On this clonotype: What antigen it recognizes has not been identified. Base qualities were left out, and no much larger clone turns up one base away.

For repertoire sequencing, the TCR beta CDR3 regions were amplified from RNA transcripts. A first-round RT-PCR used HTBI primers with the Qiagen OneStep RT-PCR kit, followed by a second-round multiplex PCR, size selection and purification. Sequencing of the libraries was carried out on an Illumina HiSeq2000 in paired-end mode with 100 bp reads. For the original study's pipeline: SOAPnuke was used for read processing, and reads with adapters, uncalled bases, a mean Phred below 15, or no exact constant-primer or identifier match were discarded. COPE v1.2.5 was used to merge high-quality paired reads. Each unique nucleotide sequence was treated as a clonotype, and MiTCR v1.1 was used to align the clonotypes to the IMGT TRB V, D and J references. Only V-J combinations with frequency above 0.0001 were analysed, covering around 99% of repertoires. For each V-J combination, a TCR clonal expansion and chaos score was defined as F50 clonal expansion divided by the chaos observed in the TCRdist matrix. Features were reduced by Welch's t-statistics and random forest to about a dozen V-J combinations, which fed a naive Bayes classifier. Thyroid-blood repertoire similarity was quantified with the Morisita-Horn index. TCRdb took the public reads, trimmed them with fastp at Q25, ran MiXCR for clone calling and kept in-frame beta chains. Each entry is one CDR3 protein sequence, shown with its most common DNA and genes. Here the V and J calls rest on TCRdb's processing, not on the authors' analysis. Within this sample are 350,000 to 400,000 distinct CDR3 sequences, with around 16% of them counted one time only. The ten largest clones represent roughly 1.5% of the sample.

The CDR3 runs 16 amino acids, cysteine and phenylalanine included. The entry retains the CDR3 DNA only, 48 bases that are in frame from base 1. Relative to germline, V is missing 7 bases and J is missing 3 bases, with 7 bases of the junction outside any gene match. The sample taken for sequencing was peripheral blood. This sequence uses TRBV12-3 or TRBV12-4 and TRBJ2-5; TRBD2 matches 14 bases in the middle. This clonotype originated in a woman aged 18-30 years with Graves' ophthalmopathy. Donor details come from another sample of the same person, matched by shared clones. The CDR3 is CASTAEGLAGEETQYF. The nucleotide sequence reads as follows: TGTGCCAGCACCGCCGAGGGACTAGCGGGAGAAGAGACCCAGTACTTC.